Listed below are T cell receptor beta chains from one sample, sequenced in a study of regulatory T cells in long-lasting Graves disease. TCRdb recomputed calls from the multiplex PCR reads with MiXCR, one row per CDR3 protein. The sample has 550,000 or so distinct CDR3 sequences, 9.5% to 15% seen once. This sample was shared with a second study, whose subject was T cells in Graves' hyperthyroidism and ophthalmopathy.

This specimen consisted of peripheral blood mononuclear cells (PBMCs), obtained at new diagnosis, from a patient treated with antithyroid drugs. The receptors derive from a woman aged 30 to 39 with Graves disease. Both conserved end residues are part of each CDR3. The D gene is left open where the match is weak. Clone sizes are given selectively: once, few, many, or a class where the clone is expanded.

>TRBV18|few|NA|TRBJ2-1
CASSPPGRHSYNEQFF
TGTGCCAGCTCACCACCGGGACGACACTCCTACAATGAGCAGTTCTTC
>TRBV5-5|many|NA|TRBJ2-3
CASSLEALTDTQYF
TGTGCCAGCAGCTTGGAGGCTCTCACAGATACGCAGTATTTT
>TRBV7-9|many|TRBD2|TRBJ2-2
CASSLLLAGVPSEAGELFF
TGTGCCAGCAGCTTATTACTAGCGGGAGTCCCTTCGGAAGCCGGGGAGCTGTTTTTT
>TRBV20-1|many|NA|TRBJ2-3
CSATVGWEAGDTQYF
TGCAGTGCTACGGTCGGATGGGAGGCCGGAGATACGCAGTATTTT
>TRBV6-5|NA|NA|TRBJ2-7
CASSYSGGPLYEQYF
TGTGCCAGCAGTTACTCCGGCGGCCCCCTCTACGAGCAGTACTTC
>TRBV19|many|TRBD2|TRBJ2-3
CASSGVAGVGDTQYF
TGTGCCAGTAGCGGGGTAGCGGGAGTCGGGGATACGCAGTATTTT
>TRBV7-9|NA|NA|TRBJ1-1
CASSSYNTEAFF
TGTGCCAGCAGCTCTTACAACACTGAAGCTTTCTTT
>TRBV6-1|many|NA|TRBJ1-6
CASNPDVGGNSPLHF
TGTGCCAGCAATCCGGACGTCGGGGGTAATTCACCCCTCCACTTT
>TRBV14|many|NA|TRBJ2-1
CASSQENYNEQFF
TGTGCCAGCAGCCAAGAGAACTACAATGAGCAGTTCTTC
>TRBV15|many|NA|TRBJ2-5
CATSRDRGEETQYF
TGTGCCACCAGCAGAGATCGGGGAGAAGAGACCCAGTACTTC
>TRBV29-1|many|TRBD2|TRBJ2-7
CSVEASGLEQYF
TGCAGCGTTGAGGCTAGCGGGCTCGAGCAGTACTTC
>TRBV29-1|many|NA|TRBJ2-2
CSVVAASGELFF
TGCAGCGTTGTTGCAGCCAGCGGGGAGCTGTTTTTT
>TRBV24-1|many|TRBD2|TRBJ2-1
CATSDLLTSGREGEQFF
TGTGCCACCAGTGATTTGCTTACTAGCGGGAGGGAGGGTGAGCAGTTCTTC
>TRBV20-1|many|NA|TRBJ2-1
CSADTRGSYNEQFF
TGCAGTGCTGATACCAGGGGCTCCTACAATGAGCAGTTCTTC
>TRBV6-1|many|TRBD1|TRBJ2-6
CASSEAGQGPSGANVLTF
TGTGCCAGCAGTGAAGCGGGACAGGGACCCTCTGGGGCCAACGTCCTGACTTTC
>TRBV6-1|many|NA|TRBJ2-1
CASRLAFLTLNEQFF
TGTGCCAGCAGACTAGCTTTCCTCACTCTCAATGAGCAGTTCTTC
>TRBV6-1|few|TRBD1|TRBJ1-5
CASSQTGTGGQPQHF
TGTGCCAGCAGCCAGACCGGGACAGGGGGTCAGCCCCAGCATTTT
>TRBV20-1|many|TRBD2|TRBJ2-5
CSASGFAGAQETQYF
TGCAGTGCTAGTGGTTTTGCGGGAGCCCAAGAGACCCAGTACTTC
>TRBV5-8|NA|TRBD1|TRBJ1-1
CASSSGGGAGTEAFF
TGTGCCAGCAGCAGCGGAGGGGGCGCGGGTACTGAAGCTTTCTTT
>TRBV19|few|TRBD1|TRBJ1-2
CASSRDSDLFYGYTF
TGTGCCAGTAGCCGGGACAGCGACCTCTTCTATGGCTACACCTTC
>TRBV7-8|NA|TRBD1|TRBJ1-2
CASSPLTDRDRGGYTF
TGTGCCAGCAGCCCCCTCACTGACAGGGACCGTGGTGGCTACACCTTC
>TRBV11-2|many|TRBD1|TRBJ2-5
CASSLAGTGWQETQYF
TGTGCCAGCAGCTTAGCCGGGACAGGGTGGCAAGAGACCCAGTACTTC
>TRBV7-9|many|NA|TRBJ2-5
CASSLDGGETQYF
TGTGCCAGCAGCTTAGATGGAGGGGAGACCCAGTACTTC
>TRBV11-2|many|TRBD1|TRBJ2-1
CASSPPEGQLNEQFF
TGTGCCAGCAGCCCTCCAGAGGGACAGCTGAATGAGCAGTTCTTC
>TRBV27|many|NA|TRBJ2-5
CASSLGRDPQETQYF
TGTGCCAGCAGTTTAGGCAGGGATCCCCAAGAGACCCAGTACTTC
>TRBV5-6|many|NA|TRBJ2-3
CASSLSRTDTQYF
TGTGCCAGCAGCTTGAGTCGGACAGATACGCAGTATTTT
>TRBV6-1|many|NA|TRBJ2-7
CASSEKTRTSPYEQYF
TGTGCCAGCAGTGAAAAGACACGAACCTCGCCCTACGAGCAGTACTTC
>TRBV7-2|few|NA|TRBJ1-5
CASSLVSGIHSNQPQHF
TGTGCCAGCAGCTTAGTTTCAGGGATCCATAGCAATCAGCCCCAGCATTTT
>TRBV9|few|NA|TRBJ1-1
CARFRGFRGSAFF
TGTGCCAGGTTCCGGGGTTTCAGGGGCTCGGCTTTCTTT
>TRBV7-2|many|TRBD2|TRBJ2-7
CASSLSSGRVYEQYF
TGTGCCAGCAGCTTATCTAGCGGGAGGGTCTACGAGCAGTACTTC
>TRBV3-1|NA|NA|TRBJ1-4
CASSHSRGRFEKLFF
TGTGCCAGCAGCCACTCCAGGGGAAGATTCGAAAAACTGTTTTTT
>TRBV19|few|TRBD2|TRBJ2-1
CASSIGTSGYPSSYDEQFF
TGTGCCAGTAGTATAGGGACTAGCGGTTACCCTAGCTCCTACGATGAGCAGTTCTTC
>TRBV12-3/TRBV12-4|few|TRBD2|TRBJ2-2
CASSPRSGSNTGELFF
TGTGCCAGCAGCCCCCGCAGCGGGAGTAACACCGGGGAGCTGTTTTTT
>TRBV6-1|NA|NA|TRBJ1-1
CASGPRRAEAFF
TGTGCCAGCGGGCCGAGAAGGGCTGAAGCTTTCTTT
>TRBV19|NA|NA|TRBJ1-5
CASTEGGYRNQPQHF
TGTGCCAGTACCGAGGGGGGATATCGCAATCAGCCCCAGCATTTT
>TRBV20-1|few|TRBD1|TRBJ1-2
CSATDRASGYTF
TGCAGTGCTACTGACAGGGCGAGTGGCTACACCTTC
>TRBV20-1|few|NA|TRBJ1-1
CSALPGRLKAFF
TGCAGTGCTCTCCCGGGACGGCTGAAAGCTTTCTTT
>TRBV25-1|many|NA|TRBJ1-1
CASSKGLGTEAFF
TGTGCCAGCAGCAAAGGGTTAGGGACTGAAGCTTTCTTT
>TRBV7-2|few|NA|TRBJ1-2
CASSDSTASTGYTF
TGTGCCAGCAGCGACAGTACCGCTTCAACTGGCTACACCTTC
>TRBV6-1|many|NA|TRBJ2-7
CASSQSGQVYEQYF
TGTGCCAGCAGCCAGTCGGGGCAGGTCTACGAGCAGTACTTC
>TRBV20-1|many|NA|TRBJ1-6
CSAREGWDTLHF
TGCAGTGCTAGAGAAGGTTGGGACACCCTCCACTTT
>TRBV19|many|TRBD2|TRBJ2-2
CASSIRTSGRSGGELFF
TGTGCCAGTAGTATACGGACTAGCGGGAGGAGCGGCGGGGAGCTGTTTTTT
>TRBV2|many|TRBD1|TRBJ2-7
CASERDRVDEQYF
TGTGCCAGCGAGAGGGACAGGGTCGACGAGCAGTACTTC
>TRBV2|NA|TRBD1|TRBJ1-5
CASEQGADQPQHF
TGTGCCAGCGAACAGGGGGCGGATCAGCCCCAGCATTTT
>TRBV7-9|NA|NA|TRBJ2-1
CASSRWPELGYNEQFF
TGTGCCAGCAGCCGATGGCCGGAACTAGGATACAATGAGCAGTTCTTC
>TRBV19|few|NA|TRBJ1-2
CASTPNRDYPLLYGYTF
TGTGCCAGTACCCCAAACAGGGATTATCCCCTCCTCTATGGCTACACCTTC
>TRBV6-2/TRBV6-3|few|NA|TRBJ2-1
CATALRVGEQFF
TGTGCCACCGCCTTGAGGGTTGGTGAGCAGTTCTTC
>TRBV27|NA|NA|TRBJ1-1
CASSSSQMNTEAFF
TGTGCCAGCAGTTCGTCACAGATGAACACTGAAGCTTTCTTT
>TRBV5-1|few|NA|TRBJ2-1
CASSLAPGDRASEQFF
TGCGCCAGCAGCTTGGCGCCAGGGGACCGAGCAAGTGAGCAGTTCTTC
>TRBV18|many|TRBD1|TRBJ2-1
CASSPRQGPEQFF
TGTGCCAGCTCACCCCGACAGGGCCCCGAGCAGTTCTTC
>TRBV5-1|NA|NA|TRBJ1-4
CARTQGYNEKLFF
TGCGCCAGGACACAGGGATATAATGAAAAACTGTTTTTT
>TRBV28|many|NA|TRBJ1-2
CASSFQGSYGYTF
TGTGCCAGCAGTTTTCAGGGTTCCTATGGCTACACCTTC
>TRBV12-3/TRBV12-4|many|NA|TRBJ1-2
CASSAGWHYGYTF
TGTGCCAGCAGTGCGGGATGGCACTATGGCTACACCTTC
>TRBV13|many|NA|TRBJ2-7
CASSPRGVYEQYF
TGTGCCAGCAGCCCCCGCGGAGTCTACGAGCAGTACTTC
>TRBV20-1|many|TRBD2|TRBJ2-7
CSARVAGVSYEQYF
TGCAGTGCTAGAGTTGCGGGAGTGAGCTACGAGCAGTACTTC
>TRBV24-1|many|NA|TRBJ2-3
CATSETGTGKRNTQYF
TGTGCCACCAGTGAAACCGGGACTGGAAAAAGAAATACGCAGTATTTT
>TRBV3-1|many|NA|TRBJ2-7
CASSQDQRGVYEQYF
TGTGCCAGCAGCCAAGATCAACGGGGTGTGTACGAGCAGTACTTC
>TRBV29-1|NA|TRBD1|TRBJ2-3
CSVARGRGSDTQYF
TGCAGCGTTGCCAGGGGGCGTGGGTCAGATACGCAGTATTTT
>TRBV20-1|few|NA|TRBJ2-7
CSARASVDTYEQYF
TGCAGTGCTAGAGCCTCAGTGGACACGTACGAGCAGTACTTC
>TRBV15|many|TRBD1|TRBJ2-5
CATSLQGGETQYF
TGTGCCACCAGCTTACAGGGGGGAGAGACCCAGTACTTC